This is a list of T cell receptor beta chains from one sample in a study of OX40 agonist ivuxolimab in advanced cancers. Here immunoSEQ multiplex PCR was the method, and the copy in TCRdb shows in-frame clones only, minus some. The sample yields over 30,000 clones, 80% to 95% seen once. This specimen was CD4+ or CD8+ T cells sorted from blood, taken in a trial of the OX40 agonist ivuxolimab. The receptor set was obtained from an adult with an advanced solid tumor such as melanoma, head and neck, liver or kidney cancer. Both conserved end residues are part of each CDR3. The order of the fields is clone size, D gene, J gene, V gene, CDR3 protein, CDR3 DNA. A D gene is named only where the DNA matches it firmly. Size tells how often a clone was seen (once, few, many) or the class of an expanded clone, and some rows leave it out.

- TRBD2 TRBJ2-1 TRBV15 CATSRVLAARFYNEQFF TGTGCCACCAGCAGAGTCCTAGCGGCTAGGTTCTACAATGAGCAGTTCTTC
- - TRBJ1-4 TRBV7-9 CASSPRGEQGNEKLFF TGTGCCAGCAGCCCTAGGGGGGAACAGGGTAATGAAAAACTGTTTTTT
- - TRBJ2-5 TRBV18 CASSPRPEGQTQYF TGTGCCAGCTCACCGAGACCCGAGGGGCAGACCCAGTACTTC
- - TRBJ1-2 TRBV19 CASSLLGSARFGYTF TGTGCCAGTAGTCTGCTGGGATCGGCTCGATTTGGCTACACCTTC
- - TRBJ1-2 TRBV7-8 CASSLETAYGYTF TGTGCCAGCAGCTTAGAGACAGCCTATGGCTACACCTTC
- - TRBJ1-3 TRBV11-2 CASSPQSSGNTIYF TGTGCCAGCAGCCCACAGAGCTCTGGAAACACCATATATTTT
- TRBD2 TRBJ2-5 TRBV10-1 CASSEGELAGETQYF TGCGCCAGCAGTGAAGGAGAACTAGCGGGAGAGACCCAGTACTTC
- TRBD2 TRBJ2-3 TRBV27 CASGRAGGLDTQYF TGTGCCAGCGGTCGAGCGGGGGGGCTGGATACGCAGTATTTT
few TRBD1 TRBJ1-6 TRBV6-1 CASRTGNYSPLHF TGTGCCAGTCGGACAGGGAACTATTCACCCCTCCACTTT
few - TRBJ1-1 TRBV9 CASSVEVWAGEAFF TGTGCCAGCAGCGTAGAGGTCTGGGCTGGGGAAGCTTTCTTT
- - TRBJ2-1 TRBV5-4 CASSFPTVNEQFF TGTGCCAGCAGCTTCCCTACCGTTAATGAGCAGTTCTTC
- - TRBJ1-1 TRBV18 CASSPAAGANTEAFF TGTGCCAGCTCACCCGCCGCCGGTGCGAACACTGAAGCTTTCTTT
- - TRBJ2-3 TRBV4-1 CASSQDRGGFTDTQYF TGCGCCAGCAGCCAAGATAGAGGAGGTTTCACAGATACGCAGTATTTT
- - TRBJ2-4 TRBV5-6 CASSFSVGAKNIQYF TGTGCCAGCAGCTTTAGCGTGGGAGCCAAAAACATTCAGTACTTC
- - TRBJ2-5 TRBV28 CASSLSGGVETQYF TGTGCCAGCAGTTTATCCGGGGGCGTGGAGACCCAGTACTTC
- - TRBJ1-2 TRBV19 CASSMNRQWNYGYTF TGTGCCAGTAGTATGAATAGACAGTGGAACTATGGCTACACCTTC
once - TRBJ1-1 TRBV6-5 CASSYRGHTEAFF TGTGCCAGCAGTTACAGGGGTCACACTGAAGCTTTCTTT
- - TRBJ2-1 TRBV29-1 CSVVVYNEQFF TGCAGCGTTGTGGTTTATAATGAGCAGTTCTTC
- - TRBJ2-5 TRBV6-6 CASSNKRGEQETQYF TGTGCCAGCAGTAACAAGAGGGGAGAGCAAGAGACCCAGTACTTC
- TRBD1 TRBJ1-1 TRBV28 CASRRQGLNTEAFF TGTGCCAGCAGACGACAGGGTTTGAACACTGAAGCTTTCTTT
once TRBD1 TRBJ1-5 TRBV6-1 CASSGGTDSNQPQHF TGTGCCAGCAGTGGGGGGACAGATAGCAATCAGCCCCAGCATTTT
- - TRBJ1-1 TRBV30 CAWSKEGNTEAFF TGTGCCTGGAGTAAGGAGGGGAACACTGAAGCTTTCTTT
- TRBD2 TRBJ2-2 TRBV7-9 CASSQIRAGGRDGELFF TGTGCCAGCAGCCAGATCCGAGCGGGGGGCCGGGACGGGGAGCTGTTTTTT
- - TRBJ2-3 TRBV5-4 CASSLDTDTQYF TGTGCCAGCAGCTTGGACACAGATACGCAGTATTTT
- - TRBJ2-3 TRBV7-2 CASSLSTDTQYF TGTGCCAGCAGCTTGAGCACAGATACGCAGTATTTT
- TRBD1 TRBJ1-2 TRBV6-5 CASSRTSTGTHGYTF TGTGCCAGCAGTCGCACTTCGACAGGGACACATGGCTACACCTTC
- - TRBJ1-5 TRBV6-6 CASNQRESNQPQHF TGTGCCAGCAACCAAAGGGAGAGCAATCAGCCCCAGCATTTT
- TRBD2 TRBJ2-3 TRBV5-5 CASSLGVAGFTDTQYF TGTGCCAGCAGCTTGGGGGTAGCGGGGTTCACAGATACGCAGTATTTT
- TRBD1 TRBJ1-4 TRBV28 CASSPGTGGFRTNEKLFF TGTGCCAGCAGTCCCGGGACAGGGGGCTTCAGGACTAATGAAAAACTGTTTTTT
- - TRBJ1-4 TRBV5-6 CASSTTGRTTNEKLFF TGTGCCAGCAGCACCACAGGCCGTACAACTAATGAAAAACTGTTTTTT
- - TRBJ2-3 TRBV13 CASSFWSGGTDTQYF TGTGCCAGCAGCTTTTGGTCGGGAGGCACAGATACGCAGTATTTT
- TRBD1 TRBJ1-1 TRBV30 CAWNPGTGNTEAFF TGTGCCTGGAACCCCGGGACAGGGAACACTGAAGCTTTCTTT
- - TRBJ2-7 TRBV5-4 CASSLDGNEQYF TGTGCCAGCAGCTTGGACGGAAACGAGCAGTACTTC
- - TRBJ2-7 TRBV7-9 CASSLGQGGEQYF TGTGCCAGCAGCTTAGGACAGGGAGGCGAGCAGTACTTC
- TRBD1 TRBJ1-2 TRBV28 CASSTQGGYGYTF TGTGCCAGCAGTACACAGGGGGGCTATGGCTACACCTTC
- - TRBJ1-3 TRBV19 CASSNTALGNTIYF TGTGCCAGTAGTAATACAGCCCTTGGAAACACCATATATTTT
- TRBD2 TRBJ2-7 TRBV29-1 CSAYSGPEQYF TGCAGCGCCTATAGCGGGCCCGAGCAGTACTTC
- TRBD1 TRBJ1-2 TRBV19 CASRRRTGGIGYTF TGTGCCAGTAGACGTCGGACAGGGGGCATTGGCTACACCTTC
- TRBD1 TRBJ1-4 TRBV7-9 CASSTDRGINEKLFF TGTGCCAGCAGCACCGACAGGGGGATCAACGAAAAACTGTTTTTT
- - TRBJ2-7 TRBV28 CASRPGGNYEQYF TGTGCCAGCAGACCTGGGGGGAACTACGAGCAGTACTTC
- - TRBJ2-1 TRBV2 CASSDQGLHEQFF TGTGCCAGCAGTGACCAGGGGTTGCATGAGCAGTTCTTC
- - TRBJ2-7 TRBV18 CASSPDSFSYEQYF TGTGCCAGCTCACCAGACAGCTTCTCCTACGAGCAGTACTTC
- TRBD2 TRBJ2-7 TRBV11-2 CASSWSTSGFPLYEQYF TGTGCCAGCAGTTGGTCGACTAGCGGGTTTCCTTTATACGAGCAGTACTTC
- TRBD1 TRBJ1-1 TRBV2 CASTSTGGATEAFF TGTGCCAGCACCTCGACAGGGGGAGCAACTGAAGCTTTCTTT
- - TRBJ1-2 TRBV29-1 CSVDSNYGYTF TGCAGCGTGGACTCTAACTATGGCTACACCTTC
- TRBD1 TRBJ1-4 TRBV30 CAWSPQGGEKLFF TGTGCCTGGAGTCCACAGGGGGGCGAAAAACTGTTTTTT
- TRBD2 TRBJ2-1 TRBV6-1 CASTGRNEQFF TGTGCCAGCACCGGGAGGAATGAGCAGTTCTTC
- - TRBJ2-4 TRBV30 CAWSVKGSGNIQYF TGTGCCTGGAGTGTAAAAGGGTCCGGAAACATTCAGTACTTC
- - TRBJ2-5 TRBV9 CASSPLPTLLQETQYF TGTGCCAGCAGCCCACTACCGACCCTCCTCCAAGAGACCCAGTACTTC
- - TRBJ2-5 TRBV18 CASSPGQDQETQYF TGTGCCAGCTCACCAGGGCAGGATCAAGAGACCCAGTACTTC
- - TRBJ2-2 TRBV28 CASSRGQNTGELFF TGTGCCAGCAGCCGCGGACAGAACACCGGGGAGCTGTTTTTT
- TRBD1 TRBJ2-3 TRBV2 CASRTGTGGTDTQYF TGTGCCAGCAGGACCGGGACAGGGGGCACAGATACGCAGTATTTT
- TRBD1 TRBJ2-7 TRBV5-1 CASSLAPGQGTSEQYF TGCGCCAGCAGCTTGGCCCCGGGACAGGGTACGTCCGAGCAGTACTTC
- TRBD2 TRBJ2-5 TRBV29-1 CSARTSGEETQYF TGCAGCGCCCGAACTAGCGGCGAGGAGACCCAGTACTTC
- - TRBJ2-3 TRBV7-9 CASSIYNTDTQYF TGTGCCAGCAGCATCTACAACACAGATACGCAGTATTTT
once - TRBJ2-5 TRBV7-2 CASSPRGSFQETQYF TGTGCCAGCAGCCCCAGGGGCAGTTTCCAAGAGACCCAGTACTTC
- TRBD1 TRBJ1-4 TRBV19 CASSYNLWTGVRKLFF TGTGCCAGTAGTTATAATTTGTGGACAGGGGTGAGGAAACTGTTTTTT